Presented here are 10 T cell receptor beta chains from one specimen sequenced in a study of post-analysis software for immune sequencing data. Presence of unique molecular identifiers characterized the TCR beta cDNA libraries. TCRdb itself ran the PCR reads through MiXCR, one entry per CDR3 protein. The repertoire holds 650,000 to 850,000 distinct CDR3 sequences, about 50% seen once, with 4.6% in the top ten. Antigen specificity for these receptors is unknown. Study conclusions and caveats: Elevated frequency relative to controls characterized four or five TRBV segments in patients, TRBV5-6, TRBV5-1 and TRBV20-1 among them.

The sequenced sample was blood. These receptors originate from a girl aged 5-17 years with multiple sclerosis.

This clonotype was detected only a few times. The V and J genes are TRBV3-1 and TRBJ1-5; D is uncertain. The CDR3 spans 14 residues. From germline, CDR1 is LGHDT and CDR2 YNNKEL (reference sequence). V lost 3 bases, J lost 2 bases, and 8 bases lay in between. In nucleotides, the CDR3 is TGTGCCAGCAGCCAGGGTCTAGGCAATCAGCCCCAGCATTTT. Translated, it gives CASSQGLGNQPQHF.

The DNA for the CDR3 is TGCGCCAGCAGCCCCGAGACTAGCGGGAACTCCTACGAGCAGTACTTC. Translation: CASSPETSGNSYEQYF. The chain employs TRBV5-1 and TRBJ2-5; 11 nucleotides match TRBD2. The J call may not be correct, given that the DNA end is closer to TRBJ2-7. The CDR3 totals 16 residues. Germline V lookup: CDR1 SGHRS, CDR2 YFSETQ.

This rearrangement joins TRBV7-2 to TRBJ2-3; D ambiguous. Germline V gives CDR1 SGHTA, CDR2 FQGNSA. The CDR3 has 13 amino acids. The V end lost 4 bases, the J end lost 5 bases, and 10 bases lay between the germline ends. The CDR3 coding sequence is TGTGCCAGCAGCTCCAGGACGGTAGATACGCAGTATTTT. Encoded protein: CASSSRTVDTQYF.

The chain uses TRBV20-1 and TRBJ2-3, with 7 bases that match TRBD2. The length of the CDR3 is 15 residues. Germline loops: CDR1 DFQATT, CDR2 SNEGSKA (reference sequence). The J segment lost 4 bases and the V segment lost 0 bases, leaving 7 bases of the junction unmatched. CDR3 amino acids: CSARERAGLPDTQYF. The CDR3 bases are TGCAGTGCTAGAGAGAGAGCGGGGTTACCAGATACGCAGTATTTT.

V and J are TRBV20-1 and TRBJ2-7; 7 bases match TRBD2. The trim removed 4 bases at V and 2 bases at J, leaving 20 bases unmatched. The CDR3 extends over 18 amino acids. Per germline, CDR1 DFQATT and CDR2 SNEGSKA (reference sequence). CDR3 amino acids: CSANEVASGIIRTYEQYF. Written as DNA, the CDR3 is TGCAGTGCTAATGAGGTGGCTAGCGGCATAATCAGGACCTACGAGCAGTACTTC.

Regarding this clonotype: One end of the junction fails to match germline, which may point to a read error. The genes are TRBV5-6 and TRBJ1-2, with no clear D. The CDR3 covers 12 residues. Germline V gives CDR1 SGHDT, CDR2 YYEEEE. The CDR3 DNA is TGTGCCAGCAGCTTAAGGGAGGATGGCCACACCTTC. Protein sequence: CASSLREDGHTF.

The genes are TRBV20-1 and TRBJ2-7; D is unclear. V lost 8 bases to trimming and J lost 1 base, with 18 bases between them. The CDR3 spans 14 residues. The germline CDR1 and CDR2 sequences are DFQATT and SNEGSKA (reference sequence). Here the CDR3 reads CSPSQNPLSYEQYF. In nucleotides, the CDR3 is TGCAGTCCCTCCCAGAACCCACTATCCTACGAGCAGTACTTC.

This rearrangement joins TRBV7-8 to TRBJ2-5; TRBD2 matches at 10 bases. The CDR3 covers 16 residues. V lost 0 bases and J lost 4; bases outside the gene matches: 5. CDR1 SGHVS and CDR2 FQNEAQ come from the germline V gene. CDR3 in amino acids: CASSLAAGGPGETQYF. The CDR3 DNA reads TGTGCCAGCAGCTTAGCAGCGGGAGGGCCGGGAGAGACCCAGTACTTC.

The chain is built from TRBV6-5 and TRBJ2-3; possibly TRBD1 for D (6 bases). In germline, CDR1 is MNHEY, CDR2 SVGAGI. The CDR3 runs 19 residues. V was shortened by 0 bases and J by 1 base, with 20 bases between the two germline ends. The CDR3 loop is CASSYSGAGQGIRTDTQYF. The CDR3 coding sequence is TGTGCCAGCAGTTACTCGGGGGCGGGTCAGGGAATACGCACAGATACGCAGTATTTT.

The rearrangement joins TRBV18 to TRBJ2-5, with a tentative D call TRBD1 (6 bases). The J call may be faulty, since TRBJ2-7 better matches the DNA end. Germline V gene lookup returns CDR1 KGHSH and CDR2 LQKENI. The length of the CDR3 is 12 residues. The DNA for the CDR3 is TGTGCCAGCTCAACAGGGTTCTACGAGCAGTACTTC. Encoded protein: CASSTGFYEQYF.